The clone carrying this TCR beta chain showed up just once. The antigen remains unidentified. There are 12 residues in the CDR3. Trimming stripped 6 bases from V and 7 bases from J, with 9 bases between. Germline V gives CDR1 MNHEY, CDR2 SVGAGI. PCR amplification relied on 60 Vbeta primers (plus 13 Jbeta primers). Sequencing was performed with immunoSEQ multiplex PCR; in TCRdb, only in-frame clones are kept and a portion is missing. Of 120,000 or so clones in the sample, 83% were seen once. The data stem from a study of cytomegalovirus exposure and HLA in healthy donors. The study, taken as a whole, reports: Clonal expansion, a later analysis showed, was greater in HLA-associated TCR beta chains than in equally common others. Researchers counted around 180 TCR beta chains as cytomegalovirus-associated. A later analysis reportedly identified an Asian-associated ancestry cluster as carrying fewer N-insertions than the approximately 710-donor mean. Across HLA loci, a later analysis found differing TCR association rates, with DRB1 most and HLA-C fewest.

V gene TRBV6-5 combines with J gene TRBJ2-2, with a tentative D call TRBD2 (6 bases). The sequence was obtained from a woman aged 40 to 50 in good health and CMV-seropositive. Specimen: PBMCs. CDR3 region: CASSPGGGELFF. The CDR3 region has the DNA TGTGCCAGCAGCCCCGGGGGCGGGGAGCTGTTTTTT.